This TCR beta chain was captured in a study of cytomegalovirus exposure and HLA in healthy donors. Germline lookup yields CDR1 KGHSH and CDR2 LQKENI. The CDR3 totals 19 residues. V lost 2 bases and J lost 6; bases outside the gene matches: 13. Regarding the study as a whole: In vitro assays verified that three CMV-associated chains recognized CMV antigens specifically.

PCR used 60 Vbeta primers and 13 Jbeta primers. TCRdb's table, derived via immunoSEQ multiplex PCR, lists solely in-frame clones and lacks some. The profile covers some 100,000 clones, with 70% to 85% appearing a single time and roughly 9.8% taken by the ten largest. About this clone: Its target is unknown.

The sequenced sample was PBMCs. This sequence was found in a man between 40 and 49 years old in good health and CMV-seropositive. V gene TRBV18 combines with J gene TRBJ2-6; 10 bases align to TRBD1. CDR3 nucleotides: TGTGCCAGCTCACCATACACCTTGGTGGGGACAGGGGAGGCCAACGTCCTGACTTTC. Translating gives CASSPYTLVGTGEANVLTF.